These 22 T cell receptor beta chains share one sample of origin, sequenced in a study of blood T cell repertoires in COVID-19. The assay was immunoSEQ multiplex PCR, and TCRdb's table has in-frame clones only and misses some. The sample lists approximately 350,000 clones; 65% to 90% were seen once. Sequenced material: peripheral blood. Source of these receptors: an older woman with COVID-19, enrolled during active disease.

CDR3 sequence: CASSQGTSGGRGGTQYF. DNA of the CDR3: TGTGCCAGCAGCCAAGGGACTAGCGGGGGGCGAGGGGGTACGCAGTATTTT. The chain recombines TRBV3-1 (or the pseudogene TRBV3-2) with TRBJ2-3, with 14 nucleotides matching TRBD2. The junction had 8 bases not matched to a gene; V was cut back by 1 base and J by 8 bases. The CDR3 extends over 17 amino acids. Germline loops: CDR1 LGHDT, CDR2 YNNKEL (reference sequence).

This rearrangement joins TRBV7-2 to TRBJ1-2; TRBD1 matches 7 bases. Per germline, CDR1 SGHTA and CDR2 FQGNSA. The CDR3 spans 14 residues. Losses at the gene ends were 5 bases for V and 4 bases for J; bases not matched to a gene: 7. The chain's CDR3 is CASSRWTGPYGYTF. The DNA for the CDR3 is TGTGCCAGCAGCCGCTGGACAGGACCCTATGGCTACACCTTC.

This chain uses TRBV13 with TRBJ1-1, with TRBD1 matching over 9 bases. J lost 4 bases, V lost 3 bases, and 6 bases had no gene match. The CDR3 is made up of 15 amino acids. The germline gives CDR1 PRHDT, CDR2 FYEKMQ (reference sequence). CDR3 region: CASSLAGQGTTEAFF. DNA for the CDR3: TGTGCCAGCAGCTTGGCAGGACAGGGGACCACTGAAGCTTTCTTT.

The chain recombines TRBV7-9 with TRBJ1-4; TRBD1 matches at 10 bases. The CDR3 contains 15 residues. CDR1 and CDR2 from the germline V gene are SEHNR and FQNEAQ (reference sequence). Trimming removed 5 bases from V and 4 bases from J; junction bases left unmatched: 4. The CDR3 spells CASSDGDRGNEKLFF. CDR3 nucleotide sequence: TGTGCCAGCAGCGACGGGGACAGGGGTAATGAAAAACTGTTTTTT.

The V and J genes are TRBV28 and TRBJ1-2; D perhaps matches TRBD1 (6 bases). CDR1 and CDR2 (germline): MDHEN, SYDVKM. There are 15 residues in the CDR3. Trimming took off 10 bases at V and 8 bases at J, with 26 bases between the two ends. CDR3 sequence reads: CAISTGSGVVGGYTF. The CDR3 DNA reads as TGTGCCATCTCCACAGGGTCAGGCGTGGTGGGCGGCTACACCTTC.

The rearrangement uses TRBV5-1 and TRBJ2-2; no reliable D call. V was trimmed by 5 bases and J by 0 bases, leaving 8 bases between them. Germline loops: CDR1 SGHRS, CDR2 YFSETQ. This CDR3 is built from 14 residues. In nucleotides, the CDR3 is TGCGCCAGCAGAGTTGCGACGAACACCGGGGAGCTGTTTTTT. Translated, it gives CASRVATNTGELFF.

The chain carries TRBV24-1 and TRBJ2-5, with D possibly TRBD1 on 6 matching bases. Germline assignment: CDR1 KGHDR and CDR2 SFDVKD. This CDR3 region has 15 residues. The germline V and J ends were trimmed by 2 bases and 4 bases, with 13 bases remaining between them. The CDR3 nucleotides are TGTGCCACCAGTGATTCCAGGGGCGGCGGAGAGACCCAGTACTTC. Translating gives CATSDSRGGGETQYF.

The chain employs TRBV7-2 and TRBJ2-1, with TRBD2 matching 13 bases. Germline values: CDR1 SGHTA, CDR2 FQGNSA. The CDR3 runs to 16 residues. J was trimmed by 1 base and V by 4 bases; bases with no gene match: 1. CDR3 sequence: CASSSTSGGSYNEQFF. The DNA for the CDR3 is TGTGCCAGCAGCTCGACTAGCGGGGGGTCCTACAATGAGCAGTTCTTC.

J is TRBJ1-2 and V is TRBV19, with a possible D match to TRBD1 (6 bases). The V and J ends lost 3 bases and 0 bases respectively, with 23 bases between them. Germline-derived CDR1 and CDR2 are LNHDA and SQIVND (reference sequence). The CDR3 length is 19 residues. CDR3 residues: CASSIGSRDTLIPNYGYTF. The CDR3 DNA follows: TGTGCCAGTAGTATCGGGTCCCGGGACACGCTCATTCCTAACTATGGCTACACCTTC. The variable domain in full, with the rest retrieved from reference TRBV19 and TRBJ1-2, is DGGITQSPKYLFRKEGQNVTLSCEQNLNHDAMYWYRQDPGQGLRLIYYSQIVNDFQKGDIAEGYSVSREKKESFPLTVTSAQKNPTAFYLCASSIGSRDTLIPNYGYTFGSGTRLTVV.

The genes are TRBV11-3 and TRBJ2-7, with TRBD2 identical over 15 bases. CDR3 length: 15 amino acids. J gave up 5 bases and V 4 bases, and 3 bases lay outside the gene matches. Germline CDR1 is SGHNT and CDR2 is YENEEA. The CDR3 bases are TGTGCCAGCAGCTGGACTAGCGGGGGGGCCCACGAGCAGTACTTC. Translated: CASSWTSGGAHEQYF.

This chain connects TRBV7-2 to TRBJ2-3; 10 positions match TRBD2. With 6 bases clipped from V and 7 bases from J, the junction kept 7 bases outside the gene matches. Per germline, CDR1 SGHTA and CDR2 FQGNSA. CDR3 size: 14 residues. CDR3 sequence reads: CASRPTSGVNTQYF. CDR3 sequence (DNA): TGTGCCAGCAGGCCTACTAGCGGGGTGAATACGCAGTATTTT.

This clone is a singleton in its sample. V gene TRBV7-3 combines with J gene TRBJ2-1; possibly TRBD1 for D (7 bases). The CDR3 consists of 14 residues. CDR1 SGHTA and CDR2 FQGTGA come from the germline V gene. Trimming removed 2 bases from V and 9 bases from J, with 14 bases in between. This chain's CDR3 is CASSLRYQGGEQFF. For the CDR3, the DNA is TGTGCCAGCAGCTTACGGTATCAGGGGGGTGAGCAGTTCTTC.

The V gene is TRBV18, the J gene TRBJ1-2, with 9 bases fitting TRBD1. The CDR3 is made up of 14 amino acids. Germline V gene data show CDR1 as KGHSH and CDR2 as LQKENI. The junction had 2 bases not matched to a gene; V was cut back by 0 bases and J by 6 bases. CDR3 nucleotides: TGTGCCAGCTCACCACCGGGACAGGGCAATGGCTACACCTTC. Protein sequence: CASSPPGQGNGYTF.

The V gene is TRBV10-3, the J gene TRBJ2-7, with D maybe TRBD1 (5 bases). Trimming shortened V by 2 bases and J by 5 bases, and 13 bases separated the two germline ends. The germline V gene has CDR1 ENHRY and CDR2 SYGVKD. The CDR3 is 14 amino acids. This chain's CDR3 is CAISERIQGNEQYF. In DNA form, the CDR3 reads TGTGCCATCAGTGAGCGCATTCAGGGTAACGAGCAGTACTTC.

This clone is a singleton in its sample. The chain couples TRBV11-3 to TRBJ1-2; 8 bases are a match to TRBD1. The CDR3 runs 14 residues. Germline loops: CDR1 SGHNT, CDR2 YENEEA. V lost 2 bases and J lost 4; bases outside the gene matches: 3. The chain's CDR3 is CASSLTGGVYGYTF. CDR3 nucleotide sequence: TGTGCCAGCAGCTTAACAGGGGGGGTCTATGGCTACACCTTC.

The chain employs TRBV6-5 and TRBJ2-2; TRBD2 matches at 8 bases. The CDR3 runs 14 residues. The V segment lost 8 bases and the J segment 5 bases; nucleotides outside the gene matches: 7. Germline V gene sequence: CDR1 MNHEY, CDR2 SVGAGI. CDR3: CASYLAGRTGELFF. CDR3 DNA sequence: TGTGCCAGCTATTTAGCGGGGCGGACCGGGGAGCTGTTTTTT.

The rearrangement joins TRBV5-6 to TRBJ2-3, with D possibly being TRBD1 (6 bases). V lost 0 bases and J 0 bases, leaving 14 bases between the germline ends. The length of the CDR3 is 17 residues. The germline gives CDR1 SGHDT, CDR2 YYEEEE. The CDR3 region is CASSLARDTSSTDTQYF. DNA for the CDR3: TGTGCCAGCAGCTTGGCCCGGGACACCTCTAGCACAGATACGCAGTATTTT.

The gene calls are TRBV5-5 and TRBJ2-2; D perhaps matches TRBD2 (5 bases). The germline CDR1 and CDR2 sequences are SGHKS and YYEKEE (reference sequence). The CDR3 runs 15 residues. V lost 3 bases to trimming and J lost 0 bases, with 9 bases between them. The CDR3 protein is CASSSERTNTGELFF. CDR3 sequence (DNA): TGTGCCAGCAGCTCCGAGCGGACGAACACCGGGGAGCTGTTTTTT.

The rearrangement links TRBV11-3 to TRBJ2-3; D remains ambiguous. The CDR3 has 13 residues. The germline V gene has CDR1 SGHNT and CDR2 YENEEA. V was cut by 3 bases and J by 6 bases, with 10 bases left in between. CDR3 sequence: CASSFENADTQYF. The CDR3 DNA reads TGTGCCAGCAGCTTCGAAAATGCGGATACGCAGTATTTT.

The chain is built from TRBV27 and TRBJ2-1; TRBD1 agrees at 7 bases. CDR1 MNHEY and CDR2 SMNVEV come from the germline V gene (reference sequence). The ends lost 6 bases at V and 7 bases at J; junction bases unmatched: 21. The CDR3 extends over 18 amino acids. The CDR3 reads CASSLLFPGQTLRNEQFF. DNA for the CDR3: TGTGCCAGCAGCTTGCTTTTTCCGGGACAGACTCTTCGAAATGAGCAGTTCTTC.

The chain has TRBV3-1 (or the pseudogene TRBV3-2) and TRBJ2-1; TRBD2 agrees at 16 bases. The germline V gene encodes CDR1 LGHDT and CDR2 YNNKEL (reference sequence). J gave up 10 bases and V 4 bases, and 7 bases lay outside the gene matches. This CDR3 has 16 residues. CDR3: CASSLGTSGGAGEQFF. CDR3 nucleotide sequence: TGTGCCAGCAGCCTTGGGACTAGCGGGGGGGCCGGGGAGCAGTTCTTC.

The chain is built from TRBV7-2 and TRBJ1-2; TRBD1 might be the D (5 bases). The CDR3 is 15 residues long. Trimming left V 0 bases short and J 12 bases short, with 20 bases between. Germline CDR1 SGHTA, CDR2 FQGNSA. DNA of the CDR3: TGTGCCAGCAGCTTAGCCCAGGGAGGGCGCGAGGGAGACACCTTC. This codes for CASSLAQGGREGDTF.